Here is one T cell receptor beta chain with its context. This specimen comes from a study of blood T cells in healthy people across ages. The second PCR ran about 6 to 12 cycles with a sample-barcoded 5' primer and J-beta primers. One entry per CDR3 protein, called by TCRdb with MiXCR from the 5' RACE reads. The sample has some 1.8 million distinct CDR3 sequences, approximately 40% seen once. V was cut by 5 bases and J by 1 base, with 5 bases left in between. Germline loops: CDR1 MNHEY, CDR2 SVGEGT. This CDR3 has 12 residues. The TCR sequence derives from a human donor in good health. The specimen sequenced was blood. The chain joins TRBV6-2 or TRBV6-3 to TRBJ1-1; D is unresolved. The CDR3 region is CASSDTNTEAFF. In DNA form, the CDR3 reads TGTGCCAGCAGTGATACGAACACTGAAGCTTTCTTT.